The present entry profiles one TCR beta chain with its context. Trimming at V came to 4 bases and at J to 7 bases, leaving 9 bases not matched to a gene. The CDR3 totals 15 residues. Germline V lookup: CDR1 MNHEY, CDR2 SMNVEV (reference sequence). Per the study methods: From reference gene primer amplification, estimates of nucleated cell counts were derived. Profiling relied on immunoSEQ multiplex PCR, and the TCRdb table lists in-frame clones only, not all of them. The DNA gave D and trimming, while V, J and clone size come from that table. The sample carries about 140,000 clones, nearly 80% recorded once. These data belong to a study of blood T cell repertoires in COVID-19. Study-level information: The cDNA or gDNA used as material had been derived from T cells, B-cell-depleted T cells, or PBMCs.

Grouping used clinical history reported by participants in a survey and questionnaire. Either two negative PCRs, clearance, or symptom resolution qualified Cohort 3 donors as recovered. Sequenced input: PBMCs or T cells enriched from blood (not recorded which). The rearrangement joins TRBV27 to TRBJ2-3, with 9 bases identical to TRBD2. The sequence was collected from a woman aged 50 to 60 who had recovered from COVID-19. CDR3 DNA sequence: TGTGCCAGCAGTTATCGACTAGCGGTGCGAAATACGCAGTATTTT. The encoded protein is CASSYRLAVRNTQYF.